Presented here are 20 T cell receptor beta chains from one specimen sequenced in a study of blood T cell repertoires in COVID-19. Measured with immunoSEQ multiplex PCR; TCRdb has only the in-frame clones, and not every one. The table records some 120,000 clones, under 85% of them present only once. The sequenced sample consisted of peripheral blood. The receptors stem from a woman aged 55-69 years with acute or convalescent COVID-19.

The chain carries TRBV5-1 and TRBJ2-3; a weak D match, TRBD1 (5 bases). Trimming left V 3 bases short and J 4 bases short, with 6 bases between. The CDR3 is made up of 12 amino acids. Germline V gives CDR1 SGHRS, CDR2 YFSETQ. The CDR3 DNA follows: TGCGCCAGCAGCTCAGGGTCAGATACGCAGTATTTT. Translation gives CASSSGSDTQYF.

V is TRBV12-3 or TRBV12-4 and J is TRBJ2-2; possibly TRBD2 for D (6 bases). With 6 bases removed from V and 7 bases from J, the gap between germline ends came to 12 bases. The CDR3 consists of 13 residues. Here the CDR3 DNA reads TGTGCCAGCAGGGAGGGATTGATCGGGGAGCTGTTTTTT. This encodes CASREGLIGELFF.

This clone was seen a handful of times. J is TRBJ1-1 and V is TRBV10-3; D is possibly TRBD1 (5 bases). CDR1 is ENHRY and CDR2 is SYGVKD in the germline V gene. V was trimmed by 8 bases and J by 4 bases, leaving 14 bases between them. This CDR3 contains 13 residues. The CDR3 here is CAISGGGTTEAFF. Written as DNA, the CDR3 is TGTGCCATCTCCGGGGGAGGGACCACTGAAGCTTTCTTT.

This chain links TRBV11-2 with TRBJ1-2, with D hard to call. Germline lookup yields CDR1 SGHAT and CDR2 FQNNGV. CDR3 size: 16 residues. Between the trimmed V and J ends, which lost 1 base and 0 bases, there was a span of 12 bases. The CDR3: CASSLGVVLANYGYTF. The CDR3 DNA reads as TGTGCCAGCAGCTTAGGAGTGGTGCTAGCTAACTATGGCTACACCTTC.

The J gene is TRBJ2-3, the V gene TRBV25-1; TRBD1 matches at 9 bases. After removal of 5 bases from V and 4 bases from J, the junction contained 13 bases not matched to a gene. Looked up from germline, CDR1 is MGHDK and CDR2 is SYGVNS. This CDR3 contains 17 residues. The CDR3 DNA sequence: TGTGCCAGCAGTCAGCCCGGGACCTACAGGGGGCCAGATACGCAGTATTTT. Amino acids: CASSQPGTYRGPDTQYF.

DNA of the CDR3: TGCGCCAGCAGCTTGGCCAGAACCTTGTACCAAGAGACCCAGTACTTC. The encoded protein is CASSLARTLYQETQYF. The chain has TRBV5-1 and TRBJ2-5, with unresolved D. Trimming removed 0 bases from V and 0 bases from J, with 12 bases in between. The CDR3 sequence is 16 residues long. Germline loops: CDR1 SGHRS, CDR2 YFSETQ.

CDR3 nucleotides: TGTGCCAGCAGTTACTCTCCAGGATCCCTTAACTATGGCTACACCTTC. Protein sequence: CASSYSPGSLNYGYTF. The chain combines TRBV6-5 with TRBJ1-2; no reliable D call. CDR1 is MNHEY and CDR2 is SVGAGI in the germline V gene. Trimming removed 0 bases from V and 1 base from J, with 12 bases in between. The CDR3 sequence is 16 residues long.

The chain recombines TRBV5-8 with TRBJ1-2; D remains unclear. V lost 1 base, J lost 3 bases, and 13 bases lay in between. The CDR3 is 15 amino acids. CDR1 is SGHTS, CDR2 YDEGEE, per germline. This CDR3 is CASSLRLLSYYGYTF. The DNA of the CDR3 is TGTGCCAGCAGCTTGCGTCTTCTATCTTACTATGGCTACACCTTC.

The chain couples TRBV15 to TRBJ1-2; TRBD1 matches at 9 bases. Germline V CDR1 and CDR2: LNHNV, YYDKDF (reference sequence). The CDR3 sequence is 16 residues long. After removal of 0 bases from V and 7 bases from J, the junction contained 9 bases not matched to a gene. CDR3 residues: CATSRDKGQGGGGYTF. As DNA, the CDR3 is TGTGCCACCAGCAGAGATAAGGGACAGGGAGGGGGTGGCTACACCTTC.

In its sample, this clone was seen once. As DNA, the CDR3 is TGTGCCAGCAGCTTGGACGCGACTAGGCCCAGCAATGAGCAGTTCTTC. Protein sequence: CASSLDATRPSNEQFF. The V and J genes are TRBV5-4 and TRBJ2-1; tentative D call: TRBD2 (6 bases). This CDR3 contains 16 residues. Germline CDR1 is SGHNT and CDR2 is YYREEE (reference sequence). The V end was cut by 0 bases, the J end by 6 bases, with 16 bases between.

The chain links TRBV5-4 to TRBJ1-1; possibly TRBD1 for D (5 bases). This CDR3 is 14 amino acids long. The V gene's germline CDR1 is SGHNT and CDR2 YYREEE (reference sequence). V gave up 3 bases and J gave up 7 bases, with 16 bases separating them. The CDR3 sequence is CASSSAQELSEAFF. CDR3 DNA: TGTGCCAGCAGCTCCGCACAGGAACTGAGTGAAGCTTTCTTT.

This clone was observed a few times. J is TRBJ1-2 and V is TRBV7-2, with TRBD1 matching over 9 bases. Germline V gene lookup returns CDR1 SGHTA and CDR2 FQGNSA. The length of the CDR3 is 15 residues. Trimming took 3 bases from V and 8 from J; bases not matched to a gene: 10. The CDR3 region has the DNA TGTGCCAGCAGCTTCTTAACAGGGGGCGAGGAGGGCTACACCTTC. Residues: CASSFLTGGEEGYTF. Based on the CDR3 plus reference TRBV7-2 and TRBJ1-2, the full variable domain is GAGVSQSPSNKVTEKGKDVELRCDPISGHTALYWYRQSLGQGLEFLIYFQGNSAPDKSGLPSDRFSAERTGGSVSTLTIQRTQQEDSAVYLCASSFLTGGEEGYTFGSGTRLTVV.

The chain employs TRBV5-1 and TRBJ1-6; 8 nucleotides line up with TRBD1. With V trimmed by 4 bases and J by 7 bases, 10 bases remained unmatched. The CDR3 covers 16 residues. CDR1 and CDR2 (germline): SGHRS, YFSETQ. DNA of the CDR3: TGCGCCAGCAGCGGTACCCTGGGACAGGAGAATTCACCCCTCCACTTT. It translates to CASSGTLGQENSPLHF.

This clone is a singleton in its sample. The V and J genes are TRBV18 and TRBJ2-5, with 9 nucleotides matching TRBD1. The CDR3 spans 16 residues. Germline V CDR1 and CDR2: KGHSH, LQKENI. The junction had 9 bases not matched to a gene; V was cut back by 3 bases and J by 4 bases. CDR3 protein: CASSPGGQGTSETQYF. CDR3 DNA: TGTGCCAGCTCACCGGGGGGACAGGGAACATCAGAGACCCAGTACTTC. Supplemented by reference TRBV18 and TRBJ2-5, the full variable domain reads NAGVMQNPRHLVRRRGQEARLRCSPMKGHSHVYWYRQLPEEGLKFMVYLQKENIIDESGMPKERFSAEFPKEGPSILRIQQVVRGDSAAYFCASSPGGQGTSETQYFGPGTRLLVL.

This clone appeared a single time. The rearrangement links TRBV7-2 to TRBJ1-2; D remains ambiguous. This CDR3 has 12 amino acids. V was pared by 3 bases and J by 8 bases, with 10 bases between. CDR1 and CDR2 (germline): SGHTA, FQGNSA. CDR3 in amino acids: CASSFWGDGYTF. The CDR3 coding sequence is TGTGCCAGCAGCTTTTGGGGAGACGGCTACACCTTC. Full variable domain (rest looked up from reference TRBV7-2 and TRBJ1-2): GAGVSQSPSNKVTEKGKDVELRCDPISGHTALYWYRQSLGQGLEFLIYFQGNSAPDKSGLPSDRFSAERTGGSVSTLTIQRTQQEDSAVYLCASSFWGDGYTFGSGTRLTVV.

This sequence joins TRBV25-1 and TRBJ2-7, with D perhaps matching TRBD2 (5 bases). The length of the CDR3 is 15 residues. Trimming left V 10 bases short and J 2 bases short, with 21 bases between. Germline values: CDR1 MGHDK, CDR2 SYGVNS. Here the CDR3 DNA reads TGTGCCACCGCAACCGCCGGGATAAAGCCCTACGAGCAGTACTTC. Its protein product is CATATAGIKPYEQYF.

This chain links TRBV5-1 with TRBJ1-2; 7 bases align to TRBD1. The CDR3 runs 13 residues. Germline V CDR1 and CDR2: SGHRS, YFSETQ. J was trimmed by 2 bases and V by 4 bases; bases with no gene match: 2. The CDR3 loop reads CASSTGQNYGYTF. The CDR3 nucleotides read TGCGCCAGCAGCACGGGACAGAACTATGGCTACACCTTC.

The V call is TRBV18, the J call TRBJ1-5; D is perhaps TRBD1 (5 bases). Trimming removed 3 bases from V and 0 bases from J, with 12 bases in between. The CDR3 spans 16 residues. CDR1 KGHSH and CDR2 LQKENI come from the germline V gene. The CDR3 DNA reads TGTGCCAGCTCACCGACGACAGCCGATAGCAATCAGCCCCAGCATTTT. It translates to CASSPTTADSNQPQHF.

This clone appeared a few times. The CDR3 is CASSEPRIRSPLHF. For the CDR3, the DNA is TGTGCCAGCAGTGAACCCAGGATACGATCACCCCTCCACTTT. The rearrangement uses TRBV6-1 and TRBJ1-6; D unclear. This CDR3 region has 14 residues. V shed 2 bases and J shed 10 bases, with 12 bases lying between them. Germline CDR1 MNHNS, CDR2 SASEGT.

The chain combines TRBV2 with TRBJ1-5; D is unresolved. Germline CDR1 and CDR2: SNHLY and FYNNEI. The ends were cut back, 7 bases at V and 3 bases at J, with 10 bases in the middle. The CDR3 covers 13 residues. CDR3 residues: CASKGDSNQPQHF. CDR3 bases: TGTGCCAGCAAAGGAGACTCCAATCAGCCCCAGCATTTT.